This T cell receptor beta chain was recorded in a study of T cell repertoires in cytomegalovirus infection. TCRdb reprocessed the reads via MiXCR and lists one record per CDR3 protein. The sample lists approximately 180,000 distinct CDR3 sequences; approximately 18% were seen once. General observations from the study: Dominating the ex vivo response were TCR beta clonotypes that were CMV-specific and HLA-C-restricted.

The CDR3 is 13 amino acids. V was shortened by 2 bases and J by 6 bases, with 8 bases between the two germline ends. In germline, CDR1 is MNHEY, CDR2 SVGAGI. As to this clonotype: The antigen remains unidentified.

The V and J genes are TRBV6-5 and TRBJ2-1, with D perhaps TRBD1 (5 bases). Sequenced: CD8+ T cells from PBMCs. The sequence derives from a human donor in good health (CMV status not recorded). Some clones in this sample may be carry-over from other donors' samples. In nucleotides, the CDR3 is TGTGCCAGCAGTTACCCAGGGATCAATGAGCAGTTCTTC. Translating it yields CASSYPGINEQFF.